This note documents a single TCR beta chain sequence. Its antigen is still unknown. Base qualities are not at hand, and no much larger clone is one base apart. This entry is derived from a study of T cell responses to AZD1222 COVID-19 vaccine (dated by TCRdb to the early 2020s). General notes on the study: A total of 233 trial participants underwent TCR sequencing, of whom about 200 had received two doses of AZD1222 and 26 had received two doses of the MenACWY control vaccine. Enrollment into the trials was organized by age into subgroups of 18-55, 56-69 and 70-plus years, and those subgroups contained about 150, 27 and 61 TCR-sequenced participants, respectively.

The junction carries 7 bases between V and J, which are trimmed by 4 bases and 0 bases respectively. The germline V gene yields SNHLY for CDR1 and FYNNEI for CDR2. Spanning cysteine to phenylalanine, the CDR3 consists of 14 amino acids. The DNA shown is the 42-base CDR3, in frame from base 1. In the paper's terms, the time point label means: about 28 days (+/-7) after the second vaccine dose. AZD1222 recipients whose second dose came at about 4 weeks and those whose second dose came at about 12 weeks were combined into one group, since spike-specific TCR depth and breadth did not differ between the two schedules. Samples from vaccinated people were obtained from the UK trials COV001 and COV002, which included a single-blind randomized controlled phase 2/3 trial of AZD1222 (ChAdOx1 nCoV-19) in healthy adults. For TCRbeta chain sequencing, PBMC samples from trial participants were taken at day 0 and at day 28 after the second dose.

The paper's findings and limits, for the study overall: Most participants were white British and females outnumbered males, and the authors suggested that clonal diversity may have been underestimated. No day 14 peak-response samples were available, so repertoires were characterized only after the peak T cell response. In the small 56-69-year group, the increase in depth fell short of significance, most likely because of low power. After two AZD1222 doses, both the breadth and the depth of spike-specific TCRs were significantly higher than at day 0 and than in MenACWY recipients. Conclusions about previously exposed vaccinees are limited because only five to seven AZD1222 recipients were SARS-CoV-2 seropositive at baseline. Nearly half of unique spike-specific TCRs reportedly recognized epitopes outside regions mutated in the B.1.351 and B.1.1.7 variants. The vaccine-associated CD4 TCRs covered the entire spike protein, and the dominant responses fell in regions 160-218 and 743-854.

The CDR3 regions of human TCRbeta chains were subjected to immunosequencing. In the authors' own workflow: Repertoire TCRs were matched against a reference library of SARS-CoV-2-specific TCRs generated with the MIRA antigen-specificity platform. Breadth meant the fraction of unique TCRs that were SARS-CoV-2-associated, whereas depth meant the fraction of total T cells that were SARS-CoV-2-associated. Each spike-specific TCR was assigned to its reactive spike region and to a CD4 or CD8 class using the MIRA data. Log10-transformed breadth and depth values were compared by one-way ANOVA with Sidak's multiple comparisons tests. TCRdb carries this immuneACCESS record with in-frame sequences only. Its versions omit some clonotypes, under half of them owing to an unresolved V gene in the studies checked, with the rest unexplained. V, J and clone size are those of that table, while D and trimming were read from the DNA. This sample comprises about 180,000 clones, approximately 94% of them detected only once. Of the sample, 1.6% is held by the ten largest clones.

The sample was peripheral blood, taken 28 days after the second AZD1222 dose. Recombination connected TRBV2 to TRBJ1-5; the D gene is unclear. The sequence was obtained from an adult who received the AZD1222 COVID-19 vaccine. The bases are TGTGCCAGCAGTGGTCTGTATAGCAATCAGCCCCAGCATTTT. Its protein product is CASSGLYSNQPQHF.